These T cell receptor beta chains were read from a single sample in a study of blood T cell repertoires in COVID-19. Libraries were prepared by immunoSEQ multiplex PCR; TCRdb keeps only in-frame clonotypes and omits some of them. The sample lists around 250,000 clones, about 85% occurring once. The sequencing input was peripheral blood. These receptors were obtained from a man younger than 35 with active or convalescent COVID-19. Both conserved end residues are part of each CDR3. Each record gives: CDR3 protein, CDR3 DNA, D gene, V gene, J gene, clone size. A D gene is named only where the DNA matches it firmly. Only part of the rows carry a size: once, few, many, or a class if the clone is expanded.

CASSLTRNTIYF	TGTGCCAGCAGCTTAACACGAAACACCATATATTTT	.	TRBV7-2	TRBJ1-3	.
CASSIGVQVLAKNIQYF	TGTGCCAGTAGTATAGGCGTCCAGGTCCTAGCCAAAAACATTCAGTACTTC	.	TRBV19	TRBJ2-4	.
CASSSQKTSGETQYF	TGTGCCAGCAGCTCACAAAAGACTAGCGGGGAGACCCAGTACTTC	TRBD2	TRBV5-4	TRBJ2-5	once
CASRRETGVGTEAFF	TGTGCCAGCCGCCGAGAGACAGGGGTTGGGACTGAAGCTTTCTTT	TRBD1	TRBV7-9	TRBJ1-1	.
CAMAGTSGTDTQYF	TGTGCCATGGCCGGGACTAGCGGCACAGATACGCAGTATTTT	TRBD2	TRBV6-5	TRBJ2-3	once
CASTRDREAYNEQFF	TGTGCCAGTACCCGGGACAGGGAGGCCTACAATGAGCAGTTCTTC	TRBD1	TRBV19	TRBJ2-1	.
CASSERATGGTDGYTF	TGTGCCAGCAGTGAAAGGGCGACAGGGGGGACTGATGGCTACACCTTC	TRBD1	TRBV2	TRBJ1-2	.
CASKSGTWGEAFF	TGTGCCAGCAAATCCGGGACATGGGGAGAAGCTTTCTTT	.	TRBV2	TRBJ1-1	once
CASSRRWTGTDTQYF	TGTGCCAGCAGCCGCCGGTGGACAGGCACAGATACGCAGTATTTT	.	TRBV14	TRBJ2-3	.
CASSPLWESSYEQYF	TGTGCCAGCAGCCCTTTGTGGGAGTCTAGTTACGAGCAGTACTTC	.	TRBV7-6	TRBJ2-7	.
CASRYTGAETQYF	TGTGCCAGCAGATACACAGGGGCGGAGACCCAGTACTTC	TRBD1	TRBV27	TRBJ2-5	.
CSVVGFGRGPHNEQFF	TGCAGCGTTGTGGGTTTCGGTAGAGGGCCTCACAATGAGCAGTTCTTC	.	TRBV29-1	TRBJ2-1	once
CASSISNTYNYGYTF	TGTGCCAGTAGTATCTCGAATACTTACAACTATGGCTACACCTTC	.	TRBV19	TRBJ1-2	.
CASSFGVRDYEQYF	TGTGCCAGCAGCTTTGGTGTCAGGGACTACGAGCAGTACTTC	.	TRBV7-2	TRBJ2-7	.
CASSPSSSPEQYF	TGTGCCAGCTCACCATCCAGTTCCCCGGAGCAGTACTTC	.	TRBV18	TRBJ2-7	.
CASSQVSSVLGTDTQYF	TGTGCCAGCAGCCAAGTATCATCGGTGTTGGGCACAGATACGCAGTATTTT	.	TRBV3-1/TRBV3-2	TRBJ2-3	.
CASSLRSTGTSYEQYF	TGTGCCAGCAGCCTGAGAAGTACCGGGACTAGCTACGAGCAGTACTTC	TRBD2	TRBV7-2	TRBJ2-7	.
CASSLLRAYEQYF	TGTGCCAGCAGTTTATTAAGAGCATACGAGCAGTACTTC	.	TRBV12-3/TRBV12-4	TRBJ2-7	.
CASRSSGTGNQPQHF	TGTGCCAGCAGAAGTAGTGGGACAGGAAATCAGCCCCAGCATTTT	TRBD1	TRBV28	TRBJ1-5	.
CASSLDVGEQYF	TGTGCCAGCAGCCTAGACGTCGGGGAGCAGTACTTC	.	TRBV3-1/TRBV3-2	TRBJ2-7	.
CASSEREFYNEQFF	TGTGCCAGCAGTGAACGGGAGTTCTACAATGAGCAGTTCTTC	.	TRBV6-1	TRBJ2-1	.
CASGFTPGGADQPQHF	TGTGCTAGTGGTTTTACCCCGGGGGGAGCCGATCAGCCCCAGCATTTT	.	TRBV12-5	TRBJ1-5	.
CASSLEYSNQPQHF	TGTGCCAGCAGTCTCGAGTATAGCAATCAGCCCCAGCATTTT	.	TRBV6-5	TRBJ1-5	.
CATKDSITNTEAFF	TGTGCCACGAAAGACAGCATTACCAACACTGAAGCTTTCTTT	.	TRBV10-3	TRBJ1-1	.
CASSSQGDTGELFF	TGCGCCAGCAGCTCACAGGGTGACACCGGGGAGCTGTTTTTT	.	TRBV5-1	TRBJ2-2	.
CASSLGVDSNQPQHF	TGTGCCAGCAGCTTAGGAGTAGATAGCAATCAGCCCCAGCATTTT	.	TRBV7-9	TRBJ1-5	once
CASSSPRENLNTQYF	TGTGCCAGCAGCTCGCCGCGGGAGAATTTGAATACGCAGTATTTT	TRBD2	TRBV27	TRBJ2-3	.
CASSTRVSSLHEQFF	TGTGCCAGCAGTACCCGGGTCTCTAGCCTGCATGAGCAGTTCTTC	.	TRBV27	TRBJ2-1	.
CASSGQSGTLSSSYNEQFF	TGTGCCAGCAGCGGACAATCCGGTACGCTGTCTAGCTCCTACAATGAGCAGTTCTTC	.	TRBV6-2/TRBV6-3	TRBJ2-1	.
CASSSVRGTEAFF	TGTGCCAGCAGCTCAGTCCGGGGCACTGAAGCTTTCTTT	.	TRBV7-3	TRBJ1-1	.
CASSDPLSNRANEQFF	TGTGCCAGCAGCGACCCCCTATCCAACAGGGCGAATGAGCAGTTCTTC	.	TRBV7-6	TRBJ2-1	.
CASSFTSVREETQYF	TGTGCCAGCAGCTTCACTAGCGTTCGGGAAGAGACCCAGTACTTC	TRBD2	TRBV7-9	TRBJ2-5	.
CASTETLGSHEQFF	TGTGCCAGCACCGAGACCTTGGGCTCGCATGAGCAGTTCTTC	.	TRBV5-6	TRBJ2-1	.
CASGLVQRTALEGNYGYTF	TGTGCTAGTGGTTTGGTACAGCGGACAGCCCTAGAAGGGAACTATGGCTACACCTTC	.	TRBV12-5	TRBJ1-2	.
CATSVRPSWTALYGYTF	TGTGCCACCAGTGTTCGTCCGTCCTGGACAGCCCTTTATGGCTACACCTTC	.	TRBV24-1	TRBJ1-2	.
CASSLVRQALEMTQETQYF	TGTGCCAGCAGCTTGGTTCGACAGGCATTAGAAATGACACAAGAGACCCAGTACTTC	.	TRBV5-8	TRBJ2-5	.
CSALPAGRGKLFF	TGCAGCGCCCTCCCTGCTGGCAGAGGAAAACTGTTTTTT	.	TRBV29-1	TRBJ1-4	.
CASSPPTALYTGELFF	TGTGCCAGCAGTCCGCCGACAGCCCTATACACCGGGGAGCTGTTTTTT	.	TRBV27	TRBJ2-2	.
CASRTSGTQETQYF	TGTGCCAGTAGGACTAGCGGGACACAAGAGACCCAGTACTTC	TRBD2	TRBV19	TRBJ2-5	.
CASSLASGGKGNTEAFF	TGCGCCAGCAGCTTGGCCTCGGGGGGAAAAGGGAACACTGAAGCTTTCTTT	.	TRBV5-1	TRBJ1-1	.
CASSHHQGKEPSGYTF	TGTGCCAGCAGCCACCACCAAGGGAAGGAGCCTAGCGGCTACACCTTC	.	TRBV21-1	TRBJ1-2	.
CASSQQAATNEKLFF	TGTGCCAGCAGCCAACAGGCGGCAACTAATGAAAAACTGTTTTTT	.	TRBV7-2	TRBJ1-4	.
CASRGLAPQEQFF	TGTGCCAGCAGAGGACTAGCGCCACAGGAGCAGTTCTTC	TRBD2	TRBV7-9	TRBJ2-1	.
CASSLRQGTYEQYF	TGCGCCAGCAGCTTGAGACAGGGGACTTACGAGCAGTACTTC	TRBD1	TRBV5-1	TRBJ2-7	.
CASEDSSTGYTF	TGTGCCAGCGAGGACAGCTCAACTGGCTACACCTTC	.	TRBV6-5	TRBJ1-2	once
CASNPTGDNSPLHF	TGTGCCAGCAACCCGACAGGGGATAATTCACCCCTCCACTTT	TRBD1	TRBV6-5	TRBJ1-6	few
CSVEHSYEQYF	TGCAGCGTTGAACACTCCTACGAGCAGTACTTC	.	TRBV29-1	TRBJ2-7	.
CASSLRSGRETQYF	TGTGCCAGCAGTCTACGCTCAGGGCGAGAGACCCAGTACTTC	.	TRBV28	TRBJ2-5	.
CAVQGDTEAFF	TGTGCCGTACAGGGGGACACTGAAGCTTTCTTT	TRBD1	TRBV6-5	TRBJ1-1	.